The 29 T cell receptor beta chains in this list originate from one sample, sequenced in a study of blood T cell repertoires in COVID-19 (TCRdb year 2020). Receptor libraries were prepared by the immunoSEQ multiplex PCR assay. Drawn from immuneACCESS, this table holds only the in-frame rearrangements with V and J called that TCRdb kept. Clones are partly lost; checked studies trace under half to an unresolved V gene and leave the rest unexplained. The sample table contains around 380,000 clones; only one count was recorded for 81% of them. Of the sample, about 1% falls within the top ten clones. The sample comprised peripheral blood. These receptors all stem from a human donor with acute or convalescent COVID-19. The donor label of this sample is uncertain.

The genes are TRBV3-1 (or the pseudogene TRBV3-2) and TRBJ1-6; D remains unclear. Germline lookup yields CDR1 LGHDT and CDR2 YNNKEL (reference sequence). The CDR3 is 14 residues long. Trimming took off 2 bases at V and 7 bases at J, with 9 bases between the two ends. The CDR3 sequence: CASSQLDKNSPLHF. The CDR3 region has the DNA TGTGCCAGCAGCCAATTAGACAAGAATTCACCCCTCCACTTT.

V and J are TRBV2 and TRBJ2-1, with TRBD2 identical over 12 bases. This CDR3 comprises 15 residues. The J segment lost 4 bases and the V segment lost 4 bases, leaving 2 bases of the junction unmatched. CDR1 is SNHLY and CDR2 is FYNNEI in the germline V gene. DNA of the CDR3: TGTGCCAGCAGTGGACTAGCGGGAGTTTACAATGAGCAGTTCTTC. It is translated as CASSGLAGVYNEQFF.

J is TRBJ1-1 and V is TRBV5-8; 7 bases align to TRBD1. In germline, CDR1 is SGHTS, CDR2 YDEGEE. Unmatched junction bases numbered 5, after V lost 2 bases and J lost 1 base. The CDR3 has 15 residues. The CDR3 here is CASSFRDRGNTEAFF. As DNA, the CDR3 is TGTGCCAGCAGCTTCCGGGACAGAGGGAACACTGAAGCTTTCTTT.

The chain uses TRBV2 and TRBJ2-5; 7 nucleotides align to TRBD1. The V and J ends lost 3 bases and 2 bases, in that order; junction bases with no gene match: 9. The CDR3 consists of 16 residues. CDR1 is SNHLY, CDR2 FYNNEI, per germline. In nucleotides, the CDR3 is TGTGCCAGCAGTGAGGCGACAGGGCAACTACAAGAGACCCAGTACTTC. It encodes CASSEATGQLQETQYF.

The chain combines TRBV5-5 with TRBJ2-7, with D possibly TRBD2 on 5 matching bases. The V and J ends lost 4 bases and 1 base respectively, with 12 bases between them. Per germline, CDR1 SGHKS and CDR2 YYEKEE (reference sequence). The CDR3 is 14 amino acids. The CDR3 spells CASSPGLASYEQYF. Written as DNA, the CDR3 is TGTGCCAGCAGCCCGGGTCTAGCATCCTACGAGCAGTACTTC.

The V gene is TRBV6-1, the J gene TRBJ1-5; no reliable D call. The V end lost 4 bases, the J end lost 4 bases, and 20 bases lay between the germline ends. Germline V CDR1 and CDR2: MNHNS, SASEGT. This CDR3 is 17 amino acids long. The CDR3 protein is CASSGPRTPLGNQPQHF. The DNA of the CDR3 is TGTGCCAGCAGTGGACCAAGGACTCCCTTGGGGAATCAGCCCCAGCATTTT.

The chain is built from TRBV3-1 (or the pseudogene TRBV3-2) and TRBJ1-1; D is unresolved. The CDR3 consists of 12 residues. The ends were cut back, 1 base at V and 9 bases at J, with 9 bases in the middle. CDR1 is LGHDT and CDR2 is YNNKEL in the germline V gene (reference sequence). CDR3 nucleotides: TGTGCCAGCAGCCAAGGTCAGTTTAAAGCTTTCTTT. Translating it yields CASSQGQFKAFF.

This chain connects TRBV25-1 to TRBJ1-2, with 11 bases matching TRBD1. Trimming took 6 bases from V and 5 from J; bases not matched to a gene: 11. The CDR3 runs to 16 residues. From germline, CDR1 is MGHDK and CDR2 SYGVNS. This CDR3 reads CASRPGQGVYNYGYTF. Written as DNA, the CDR3 is TGTGCCAGCAGGCCGGGACAGGGGGTTTACAATTATGGCTACACCTTC.

The chain recombines TRBV5-1 with TRBJ1-3, with TRBD1 identical over 9 bases. This CDR3 is 15 amino acids long. Germline V lookup: CDR1 SGHRS, CDR2 YFSETQ. V shed 4 bases, J shed 4 bases, and the junction held 6 bases outside the gene matches. CDR3 nucleotides: TGCGCCAGCAGCACGACAGGGGGGAGAGGAAACACCATATATTTT. It is translated as CASSTTGGRGNTIYF.

J is TRBJ1-1 and V is TRBV30; D call uncertain. Trimming stripped 0 bases from V and 0 bases from J, with 5 bases between. The germline V gene encodes CDR1 GTSNPN and CDR2 SVGIG (reference sequence). CDR3 length equals 13 residues. CDR3 DNA: TGTGCCTGGAGTGTAACAGTGAACACTGAAGCTTTCTTT. It is translated as CAWSVTVNTEAFF. Variable domain in full (rest from reference TRBV30 and TRBJ1-1): SQTIHQWPATLVQPVGSPLSLECTVEGTSNPNLYWYRQAAGRGLQLLFYSVGIGQISSEVPQNLSASRPQDRQFILSSKKLLLSDSGFYLCAWSVTVNTEAFFGQGTRLTVV.

The rearrangement uses TRBV4-1 and TRBJ1-1; possibly TRBD1 for D (6 bases). Between the trimmed V and J ends, which lost 4 bases and 0 bases, there was a span of 18 bases. From germline, CDR1 is MGHRA and CDR2 YSYEKL. The CDR3 consists of 17 residues. The CDR3 bases are TGCGCCAGCAGCCGCTCCATCACCAGGGGAATGAACACTGAAGCTTTCTTT. Protein: CASSRSITRGMNTEAFF.

This chain links TRBV6-6 with TRBJ1-1, with D tentatively TRBD1 (6 bases). The CDR3 is 13 residues long. The V and J ends lost 8 bases and 2 bases respectively, with 12 bases between them. From germline, CDR1 is MNHNY and CDR2 SVGAGI (reference sequence). The CDR3 coding sequence is TGTGCCAGCGTCATGACAGGTAACACTGAAGCTTTCTTT. Residues: CASVMTGNTEAFF.

This clone was counted between two and nine times. The gene calls are TRBV6-4 and TRBJ2-2, with a tentative D call TRBD2 (6 bases). This CDR3 is built from 14 residues. CDR1 and CDR2 (germline): MRHNA, SNTAGT. Deletions cut 6 bases from V and 3 bases from J, with 11 bases between. CDR3 nucleotide sequence: TGTGCCAGCAGAGGAGGGTTGGACACCGGGGAGCTGTTTTTT. Amino acids: CASRGGLDTGELFF.

A few counts support this clone. V is TRBV15 and J is TRBJ2-2; unclear D gene. The CDR3 extends over 14 amino acids. Germline assignment: CDR1 LNHNV and CDR2 YYDKDF (reference sequence). Deletions cut 5 bases from V and 5 bases from J, with 12 bases between. In nucleotides, the CDR3 is TGTGCCACCAGCGACGGAGAAAGGACCGGGGAGCTGTTTTTT. Protein: CATSDGERTGELFF.

The chain employs TRBV5-1 and TRBJ1-2; the match to TRBD1 covers 7 bases. The V and J ends lost 7 bases and 0 bases, in that order; junction bases with no gene match: 6. Germline CDR1 is SGHRS and CDR2 is YFSETQ. CDR3 length: 14 amino acids. CDR3 in DNA: TGCGCCAGCGGACAGGACCTTACTAACTATGGCTACACCTTC. This encodes CASGQDLTNYGYTF. The full variable domain, in which reference TRBV5-1 and TRBJ1-2 provide the parts outside the CDR3, is KAGVTQTPRYLIKTRGQQVTLSCSPISGHRSVSWYQQTPGQGLQFLFEYFSETQRNKGNFPGRFSGRQFSNSRSEMNVSTLELGDSALYLCASGQDLTNYGYTFGSGTRLTVV.

The chain has TRBV16 and TRBJ2-7, with D uncertain. V was clipped by 3 bases and J by 1 base, with 10 bases between them. Per the germline V gene, CDR1 is KGHSY and CDR2 is FQNENV. The CDR3 length is 14 residues. CDR3 coding DNA: TGTGCCAGCAGCCACGCACAACAGTCCTACGAGCAGTACTTC. It encodes CASSHAQQSYEQYF.

V is TRBV29-1 and J is TRBJ2-1; TRBD2 matches 8 bases. The germline V gene has CDR1 SQVTM and CDR2 ANQGSEA. The J segment lost 9 bases and the V segment lost 4 bases, leaving 8 bases of the junction unmatched. The CDR3 consists of 13 residues. CDR3 DNA: TGCAGCGTTGTGGCGGGGGGCATTGGTGAGCAGTTCTTC. It encodes CSVVAGGIGEQFF.

The chain recombines TRBV6-4 with TRBJ2-1; 9 positions match TRBD2. CDR3 size: 15 residues. The germline CDR1 and CDR2 sequences are MRHNA and SNTAGT. V trimming: 5 bases; J trimming: 0 bases; junction bases outside the gene matches: 2. CDR3 sequence: CASSKRGDSYNEQFF. CDR3 in DNA: TGTGCCAGCAGTAAGCGGGGGGACTCCTACAATGAGCAGTTCTTC.

Only one count was recorded for this clone. This chain links TRBV10-3 with TRBJ1-2; 7 bases align to TRBD1. Germline loops: CDR1 ENHRY, CDR2 SYGVKD. The CDR3 spans 15 residues. The ends lost 6 bases at V and 1 base at J; junction bases unmatched: 8. The chain's CDR3 is CAISQLQGNNYGYTF. CDR3 nucleotide sequence: TGTGCCATCAGCCAGCTACAGGGGAATAACTATGGCTACACCTTC.

V usage is TRBV30 and J usage is TRBJ2-1; TRBD2 is a possible D gene (6 bases). The germline V gene encodes CDR1 GTSNPN and CDR2 SVGIG (reference sequence). Trimming stripped 5 bases from V and 8 bases from J, with 7 bases between. This CDR3 is built from 10 residues. This CDR3 is CAWGEDEQFF. The DNA of the CDR3 is TGTGCCTGGGGGGAGGATGAGCAGTTCTTC.

V and J are TRBV6-1 and TRBJ1-3; weak D call: TRBD1 (6 bases). Germline CDR1 reads MNHNS; CDR2 reads SASEGT. Trimming removed 4 bases from V and 4 bases from J, with 17 bases in between. CDR3 size: 16 residues. CDR3 sequence (DNA): TGTGCCAGCAGTGTTAGCTGGGGGGGCACCGGAAACACCATATATTTT. Its protein is CASSVSWGGTGNTIYF.

J is TRBJ2-7 and V is TRBV29-1; 7 bases align to TRBD1. This CDR3 region has 12 residues. Trimming cost V 6 bases and J 6 bases; bases outside gene matches: 8. Germline values: CDR1 SQVTM, CDR2 ANQGSEA. The CDR3 nucleotides are TGCAGCGTGATGACCACAGGGGTCGAGCAGTACTTC. Amino acids: CSVMTTGVEQYF.

The V gene is TRBV6-5, the J gene TRBJ2-1; 10 bases fit TRBD1. Germline assignment: CDR1 MNHEY and CDR2 SVGAGI. V lost 5 bases to trimming and J lost 3 bases; unmatched junction nucleotides: 4. The CDR3 covers 15 residues. The CDR3 is CASSRDRGFYNEQFF. CDR3 sequence (DNA): TGTGCCAGCAGTCGGGACAGGGGTTTCTACAATGAGCAGTTCTTC.

The chain joins TRBV30 to TRBJ2-5; 8 positions match TRBD2. V lost 6 bases and J lost 4; bases outside the gene matches: 16. This CDR3 contains 16 residues. The germline V gene has CDR1 GTSNPN and CDR2 SVGIG (reference sequence). CDR3 sequence: CACSGAVAGWGETQYF. As DNA, the CDR3 is TGTGCCTGCTCTGGGGCAGTAGCGGGATGGGGAGAGACCCAGTACTTC.

The gene calls are TRBV19 and TRBJ2-1, with TRBD1 identical over 8 bases. The CDR3 loop spans 15 amino acids. V dropped 5 bases and J dropped 8; count of bases not matched to a gene: 11. Germline V gene sequence: CDR1 LNHDA, CDR2 SQIVND (reference sequence). The CDR3 here is CASSAFGQGRDEQFF. The CDR3 nucleotides read TGTGCCAGTAGTGCGTTCGGACAGGGAAGAGATGAGCAGTTCTTC.

This chain links TRBV7-9 with TRBJ2-3, with 7 bases fitting TRBD2. There are 16 residues in the CDR3. CDR1 is SEHNR, CDR2 FQNEAQ, per germline (reference sequence). V gave up 2 bases and J gave up 5 bases; unmatched junction bases: 10. CDR3 in DNA: TGTGCCAGCAGCTTACCTCTGGGCGGGAGTGTAGATACGCAGTATTTT. Encoded protein: CASSLPLGGSVDTQYF.

This rearrangement joins TRBV27 to TRBJ2-6, with 8 bases fitting TRBD1. The CDR3 loop spans 18 amino acids. The V segment lost 3 bases and the J segment 2 bases; nucleotides outside the gene matches: 9. Germline V gives CDR1 MNHEY, CDR2 SMNVEV (reference sequence). The DNA for the CDR3 is TGTGCCAGCAGTTTGAATGCGGCAGGGGGCCCTGGGGCCAACGTCCTGACTTTC. This translates into CASSLNAAGGPGANVLTF.

To note about this clone: The sample holds other DNA sequences that translate to the same CDR3. The V call is TRBV7-9, the J call TRBJ1-1; no clear D gene. The CDR3 totals 12 residues. Per germline, CDR1 SEHNR and CDR2 FQNEAQ (reference sequence). V lost 0 bases, J lost 7 bases, and 6 bases lay in between. The CDR3 DNA sequence: TGTGCCAGCAGCTTAGCGCGGGGTGAAGCTTTCTTT. It specifies CASSLARGEAFF.

This sequence joins TRBV10-3 and TRBJ2-5, with TRBD2 matching 9 bases. Germline CDR1 ENHRY, CDR2 SYGVKD. V gave up 6 bases and J gave up 2 bases; unmatched junction bases: 7. This CDR3 region has 15 residues. In DNA, the CDR3 is TGTGCCATCAGCTTCAGGGGACTAGCACAAGAGACCCAGTACTTC. Amino acids: CAISFRGLAQETQYF.